The 11 T cell receptor beta chains presented below share a single source sample, sequenced in a study of low-dose radiotherapy and immunotherapy resistance in tumors. Primers targeting TRAV and TRBV primed first-strand cDNA, covering alpha and beta chains. TCR amplification ran approximately 22 PCR cycles using constant-region and V-primer adapter primers. In TCRdb, the reads were re-called with MiXCR into one record per CDR3 protein. The sample has about 82,000 distinct CDR3 sequences, under 20% seen once. This sample's time point: before trial treatment. The starting material was PBMCs, obtained before treatment. The receptors originated from a male donor with prostate cancer.

Ten or more counts support this clonotype. The rearrangement links TRBV6-2 or TRBV6-3 to TRBJ2-7; D gene ambiguous. Germline CDR1 is MNHEY and CDR2 is SVGEGT. V was cut by 0 bases and J by 9 bases, with 15 bases left in between. The CDR3 extends over 14 amino acids. The DNA for the CDR3 is TGTGCCAGCAGTTACTCTGAGGTCTTAACCGGGCAGTACTTC. Its translation is CASSYSEVLTGQYF.

This clonotype was counted at least ten times. The J gene is TRBJ2-3, the V gene TRBV20-1; 10 bases line up with TRBD2. The CDR3 has 17 residues. J lost 2 bases, V lost 3 bases, and 11 bases had no gene match. Germline CDR1 DFQATT, CDR2 SNEGSKA (reference sequence). The CDR3, as DNA: TGCAGTGCTAGCTCTAGCGGGGGCCGACGCACCACAGATACGCAGTATTTT. Protein sequence: CSASSSGGRRTTDTQYF.

The sample holds many counts of this clonotype. The genes are TRBV6-6 and TRBJ1-2, with TRBD1 matching over 8 bases. In germline, CDR1 is MNHNY, CDR2 SVGAGI (reference sequence). V was pared by 4 bases and J by 10 bases, with 8 bases of the junction left unmatched. This CDR3 comprises 13 residues. The CDR3 nucleotides are TGTGCCAGCAGTTCAACAGGGGGGAAGGACTACACCTTC. Translating it yields CASSSTGGKDYTF.

Ten or more counts support this clonotype. The chain is built from TRBV21-1 and TRBJ2-7; TRBD2 is the table's D call, not checked against the DNA. TRBV21-1 is a pseudogene segment. This CDR3 has 21 residues. CDR3 amino acids: CASSKAVQGTSGGGASYEQYF. Written as DNA, the CDR3 is TGTGCCAGCAGCAAAGCCGTTCAGGGGACTAGCGGGGGAGGGGCCTCCTACGAGCAGTACTTC.

Many counts were recorded for this clonotype. The chain carries TRBV7-9 and TRBJ2-5, with 9 bases lining up with TRBD1. CDR3 size: 12 residues. V trimming: 6 bases; J trimming: 4 bases; junction bases outside the gene matches: 0. Germline V gene lookup returns CDR1 SEHNR and CDR2 FQNEAQ (reference sequence). This chain's CDR3 is CASRDRGETQYF. The CDR3 coding sequence is TGTGCCAGCAGGGACAGGGGAGAGACCCAGTACTTC.

The chain is built from TRBV6-1 and TRBJ2-1, with D perhaps given as TRBD1 or TRBD2 (6 bases each). The CDR3 runs to 15 residues. The germline CDR1 and CDR2 sequences are MNHNS and SASEGT. With 11 bases removed from V and 2 bases from J, the gap between germline ends came to 19 bases. CDR3 loop: CAGSTRGAAYNEQFF. For the CDR3, the DNA is TGTGCCGGCTCCACTAGGGGGGCTGCCTACAATGAGCAGTTCTTC.

At least ten counts were recorded for this clonotype. The chain joins TRBV23-1 to TRBJ2-7, with TRBD2 matching over 10 bases. TRBV23-1 is placed among ORFs of uncertain function. V dropped 8 bases and J dropped 3; count of bases not matched to a gene: 13. The CDR3 runs to 16 residues. CDR3 residues: CASVGGLAGVFYEQYF. The CDR3, as DNA: TGCGCCAGCGTTGGCGGGCTAGCGGGAGTGTTCTACGAGCAGTACTTC.

This clonotype was seen repeatedly, ten times or more. The CDR3 DNA reads TGTGCCAGCAGGGCCGGACAGGGGGCCTTCTACGAGCAGTACTTC. Encoded protein: CASRAGQGAFYEQYF. V and J are TRBV6-5 and TRBJ2-7, with TRBD1 matching over 11 bases. V lost 6 bases to trimming and J lost 3 bases; unmatched junction nucleotides: 7. Germline CDR1 MNHEY, CDR2 SVGAGI. The CDR3 length is 15 residues.

Ten or more counts support this clonotype. The V gene is TRBV27, the J gene TRBJ2-3, with a tentative D call TRBD1 (6 bases). The V end lost 2 bases, the J end lost 0 bases, and 12 bases lay between the germline ends. Looked up from germline, CDR1 is MNHEY and CDR2 is SMNVEV (reference sequence). The CDR3 has 16 residues. The CDR3 is CASSLGLGASTDTQYF. The CDR3, as DNA: TGTGCCAGCAGTTTAGGACTGGGGGCTAGCACAGATACGCAGTATTTT.

This clonotype was recorded many times. The genes are TRBV7-2 and TRBJ2-1; 12 nucleotides line up with TRBD2. The CDR3 extends over 14 amino acids. V lost 5 bases, J lost 15 bases, and 11 bases stayed unmatched. Germline lookup yields CDR1 SGHTA and CDR2 FQGNSA. This CDR3 is CASSELAGGLFLFF. CDR3 nucleotides: TGTGCCAGCAGCGAACTAGCGGGGGGATTGTTTCTGTTCTTC.

In the case of this clonotype: A far larger clone is just one base off, so this is likely a read error. The chain links TRBV5-8 to TRBJ2-7, with TRBD1 matching 8 bases. Per germline, CDR1 SGHTS and CDR2 YDEGEE. The length of the CDR3 is 14 residues. The CDR3 region has the DNA TGTGACAGCAGCCCGACGGGACAGGAATACGAGCAGTACTTC. This translates into CDSSPTGQEYEQYF.